Each of the 22 T cell receptor beta chains below was sequenced from the same sample in a study of vaccination and CD4 T cells after COVID-19. No antigen is known for these receptors. An Oncomine TCR Beta short-read assay was used to sequence the DNA from cultured CD4+ T cells. Via MiXCR, TCRdb re-called the PCR reads, giving one row per CDR3 protein. The table includes 15,000 to 20,000 distinct CDR3 sequences, around three fifths detected once. Documented treatment: approximately nine-day PBMC culture with coronavirus spike peptide pools or control peptides (ViraFEST assay). The sequenced sample consisted of CD4+ T cells from blood, cultured in vitro. The source of these receptors is a human donor who had recovered from COVID-19.

This sequence joins TRBV5-1 and TRBJ2-7; a possible D gene is TRBD1 (5 bases). Trimming shortened V by 2 bases and J by 2 bases, and 8 bases separated the two germline ends. The germline V gene has CDR1 SGHRS and CDR2 YFSETQ. The CDR3 runs to 13 residues. CDR3 sequence (DNA): TGCGCCAGCAGCTTTCAGGGAACCTACGAGCAGTACTTC. This translates into CASSFQGTYEQYF. Using reference TRBV5-1 and TRBJ2-7 for the parts outside the CDR3, the full variable domain is KAGVTQTPRYLIKTRGQQVTLSCSPISGHRSVSWYQQTPGQGLQFLFEYFSETQRNKGNFPGRFSGRQFSNSRSEMNVSTLELGDSALYLCASSFQGTYEQYFGPGTRLTVT.

The chain joins TRBV27 to TRBJ2-2, with 12 bases fitting TRBD2. V dropped 6 bases and J dropped 3; count of bases not matched to a gene: 8. The CDR3 runs 17 residues. CDR1 and CDR2 (germline): MNHEY, SMNVEV (reference sequence). CDR3 sequence reads: CASRSTSGSRYTGELFF. DNA of the CDR3: TGTGCCAGCAGATCGACTAGCGGGAGTAGGTACACCGGGGAGCTGTTTTTT.

CDR3 nucleotide sequence: TGTGCCAGCCGATCCAATCAGCCCCAGCATTTT. Protein sequence: CASRSNQPQHF. This chain connects TRBV28 to TRBJ1-5; D unresolved. V was trimmed by 8 bases and J by 3 bases, leaving 5 bases between them. The CDR3 loop spans 11 amino acids. Germline CDR1 is MDHEN and CDR2 is SYDVKM.

The rearrangement joins TRBV6-5 to TRBJ1-6, with no clear D. The CDR3 consists of 15 residues. The germline gives CDR1 MNHEY, CDR2 SVGAGI. V was pared by 0 bases and J by 6 bases, with 9 bases between. The CDR3 DNA sequence: TGTGCCAGCAGTTACTCGAAAGTGTTTAATTCACCCCTCCACTTT. Translated, it gives CASSYSKVFNSPLHF.

The chain has TRBV25-1 and TRBJ2-5; D unclear. Germline CDR1 MGHDK, CDR2 SYGVNS. The V and J ends lost 3 bases and 5 bases respectively, with 4 bases between them. The CDR3 length is 11 residues. CDR3 DNA sequence: TGTGCCAGCAGTGAGTGGGAGACCCAGTACTTC. Its translation: CASSEWETQYF.

This clonotype was seen a handful of times. J is TRBJ1-2 and V is TRBV19; 9 bases align to TRBD1. V was pared by 6 bases and J by 7 bases, with 12 bases of the junction left unmatched. The CDR3 length is 15 residues. Germline assignment: CDR1 LNHDA and CDR2 SQIVND (reference sequence). Here the CDR3 reads CASREPDRGRGGYTF. DNA of the CDR3: TGTGCCAGTAGAGAACCGGACAGGGGTAGGGGTGGCTACACCTTC. The full variable domain, its missing parts supplied by reference TRBV19 and TRBJ1-2, is DGGITQSPKYLFRKEGQNVTLSCEQNLNHDAMYWYRQDPGQGLRLIYYSQIVNDFQKGDIAEGYSVSREKKESFPLTVTSAQKNPTAFYLCASREPDRGRGGYTFGSGTRLTVV.

The chain carries TRBV28 and TRBJ2-4; possible D gene TRBD1, 5 bases. The germline V and J ends were trimmed by 6 bases and 0 bases, with 12 bases remaining between them. Germline CDR1 reads MDHEN; CDR2 reads SYDVKM. There are 15 residues in the CDR3. The CDR3: CASSQGAEAKNIQYF. The CDR3 region has the DNA TGTGCCAGCAGCCAAGGGGCGGAAGCCAAAAACATTCAGTACTTC.

The chain recombines TRBV29-1 with TRBJ1-1; possibly TRBD1 for D (5 bases). Germline assignment: CDR1 SQVTM and CDR2 ANQGSEA. V lost 4 bases and J 1 base, leaving 7 bases between the germline ends. The CDR3 runs to 12 residues. The DNA for the CDR3 is TGCAGCGTTGGAACAGGGAACACTGAAGCTTTCTTT. Its protein is CSVGTGNTEAFF.

This clonotype turned up a few times. The chain joins TRBV6-1 to TRBJ1-3; D remains ambiguous. The germline CDR1 and CDR2 sequences are MNHNS and SASEGT. The CDR3 is 14 amino acids. The V and J ends lost 8 bases and 0 bases respectively, with 11 bases between them. CDR3 sequence: CASLPGSSGNTIYF. CDR3 in DNA: TGTGCCAGCTTGCCCGGGAGCTCTGGAAACACCATATATTTT.

This rearrangement joins TRBV19 to TRBJ2-5; no clear D. V lost 3 bases and J 7 bases, leaving 9 bases between the germline ends. CDR3 length: 12 residues. The germline V gene encodes CDR1 LNHDA and CDR2 SQIVND (reference sequence). CDR3 region: CASSMSSGTQYF. CDR3 nucleotides: TGTGCCAGTAGTATGTCTTCAGGGACCCAGTACTTC.

This chain connects TRBV7-3 to TRBJ1-2; 10 bases line up with TRBD1. J was trimmed by 5 bases and V by 5 bases; bases with no gene match: 5. Looked up from germline, CDR1 is SGHTA and CDR2 is FQGTGA. There are 14 residues in the CDR3. Here the CDR3 DNA reads TGTGCCAGCAGCATTCCGGACAGGGGGTATGGCTACACCTTC. Amino acids: CASSIPDRGYGYTF.

This chain's CDR3 is CSAGDRRGVYGYTF. CDR3 nucleotide sequence: TGCAGCGCCGGGGATCGCAGGGGTGTCTATGGCTACACCTTC. The chain carries TRBV29-1 and TRBJ1-2; D is possibly TRBD1 (6 bases). Germline CDR1 reads SQVTM; CDR2 reads ANQGSEA. This CDR3 spans 14 amino acids. V shed 7 bases and J shed 4 bases, with 19 bases lying between them.

The chain links TRBV2 to TRBJ1-5, with 7 bases identical to TRBD1. V lost 7 bases, J lost 1 base, and 4 bases stayed unmatched. Germline V CDR1 and CDR2: SNHLY, FYNNEI. The CDR3 sequence is 14 residues long. As DNA, the CDR3 is TGTGCCAGCACTCCGGACAGGAGCAATCAGCCCCAGCATTTT. It codes for CASTPDRSNQPQHF.

The V and J genes are TRBV29-1 and TRBJ2-6; D may be TRBD1 (6 bases). Trimming pared 4 bases from V and 0 bases from J, leaving 16 bases between. Per the germline V gene, CDR1 is SQVTM and CDR2 is ANQGSEA. The CDR3 spans 17 residues. CDR3 DNA: TGCAGCGTTGTTAGCAGGGGCGTATTCTCTGGGGCCAACGTCCTGACTTTC. Translation: CSVVSRGVFSGANVLTF.

The genes are TRBV7-9 and TRBJ1-1; no reliable D call. V gave up 2 bases and J gave up 0 bases, with 7 bases separating them. CDR1 and CDR2 (germline): SEHNR, FQNEAQ (reference sequence). The CDR3 has 14 residues. The CDR3 nucleotides are TGTGCCAGCAGCTTAACAGCCATGAACACTGAAGCTTTCTTT. Its translation: CASSLTAMNTEAFF.

This clonotype was seen a handful of times. The chain employs TRBV6-5 and TRBJ2-3; the match to TRBD1 covers 10 bases. This CDR3 comprises 16 residues. Germline CDR1 MNHEY, CDR2 SVGAGI. J lost 1 base, V lost 4 bases, and 5 bases had no gene match. CDR3 in amino acids: CASSSPGTGGTDTQYF. CDR3 nucleotides: TGTGCCAGCAGTTCCCCCGGGACAGGGGGCACAGATACGCAGTATTTT.

V and J are TRBV2 and TRBJ2-3; 8 nucleotides align to TRBD2. CDR3 size: 15 residues. V was clipped by 7 bases and J by 8 bases; unmatched bases: 14. Germline CDR1 SNHLY, CDR2 FYNNEI. This CDR3 is CASTLAATLSGTQYF. CDR3 in DNA: TGTGCCAGCACACTAGCGGCTACCCTTTCCGGTACGCAGTATTTT. The full variable domain, its missing parts supplied by reference TRBV2 and TRBJ2-3, is EPEVTQTPSHQVTQMGQEVILRCVPISNHLYFYWYRQILGQKVEFLVSFYNNEISEKSEIFDDQFSVERPDGSNFTLKIRSTKLEDSAMYFCASTLAATLSGTQYFGPGTRLTVL.

The chain recombines TRBV6-1 with TRBJ2-7, with D possibly TRBD1 on 6 matching bases. The CDR3 sequence is 13 residues long. Germline CDR1 MNHNS, CDR2 SASEGT. Trimming removed 8 bases from V and 0 bases from J, with 11 bases in between. This CDR3 reads CASRRDNSYEQYF. The DNA of the CDR3 is TGTGCCAGCCGACGGGACAACTCCTACGAGCAGTACTTC.

This clonotype appeared a few times. The V call is TRBV6-1, the J call TRBJ2-2; D is unclear. Looked up from germline, CDR1 is MNHNS and CDR2 is SASEGT. The CDR3 consists of 13 residues. The germline V and J ends were trimmed by 6 bases and 4 bases, with 9 bases remaining between them. The CDR3 DNA reads TGTGCCAGCAGGCCAATCATCACCGGGGAGCTGTTTTTT. Translating gives CASRPIITGELFF.

This clonotype was picked up a small number of times. The chain uses TRBV7-2 and TRBJ1-2, with D maybe TRBD1 (5 bases). V lost 1 base and J 8 bases, leaving 20 bases between the germline ends. CDR3 size: 16 residues. The germline CDR1 and CDR2 sequences are SGHTA and FQGNSA. The DNA for the CDR3 is TGTGCCAGCAGCTTAGAGTCATTGCGGGGCGGTGAGGGCTACACCTTC. It codes for CASSLESLRGGEGYTF.

V usage is TRBV7-3 and J usage is TRBJ1-5, with D tentatively TRBD1 (5 bases). CDR1 SGHTA and CDR2 FQGTGA come from the germline V gene. CDR3 length: 17 amino acids. Trimming took off 1 base at V and 4 bases at J, with 17 bases between the two ends. The DNA for the CDR3 is TGTGCCAGCAGCTTAATGATCTCCAGGGAGGGAAATCAGCCCCAGCATTTT. Protein: CASSLMISREGNQPQHF.

This chain links TRBV20-1 with TRBJ1-2; D is possibly TRBD1 (5 bases). CDR3 length: 17 amino acids. V lost 0 bases and J 0 bases, leaving 17 bases between the germline ends. Germline CDR1 and CDR2: DFQATT and SNEGSKA (reference sequence). The CDR3 nucleotides are TGCAGTGCTAGAGATAACCAGGGAATCTCGTCTAACTATGGCTACACCTTC. Translation: CSARDNQGISSNYGYTF.